The 22 T cell receptor beta chains in this list originate from one sample, sequenced in a study of T cells in Graves' hyperthyroidism and ophthalmopathy. The source material, RNA transcripts, was used to amplify TCR beta CDR3 regions. First-round RT-PCR targeting the TCR CDR3 was performed with the HTBI primer set. TCRdb ran MiXCR on the multiplex PCR reads and lists one entry per CDR3 protein. The top ten hold 15% to 20% of the sample, which has about 500,000 distinct CDR3 sequences, 14% seen once. Sequenced sample: blood. The receptor set was obtained from a woman aged 18-30 years with Graves' hyperthyroidism.

This clonotype was observed many times. V is TRBV27 and J is TRBJ2-3, with D hard to call. The CDR3 length is 13 residues. CDR1 and CDR2 from the germline V gene are MNHEY and SMNVEV (reference sequence). V was cut by 3 bases and J by 6 bases, with 10 bases left in between. The CDR3 coding sequence is TGTGCCAGCAGTTTCCGATACACGGATACGCAGTATTTT. Translation gives CASSFRYTDTQYF.

In its sample, this clonotype was seen many times. V is TRBV11-2 and J is TRBJ1-1; no clear D. Germline lookup yields CDR1 SGHAT and CDR2 FQNNGV. V was clipped by 0 bases and J by 6 bases, with 8 bases between them. This CDR3 is 13 amino acids long. Here the CDR3 reads CASSLEGLSEAFF. The CDR3 coding sequence is TGTGCCAGCAGCTTAGAGGGTCTTTCTGAAGCTTTCTTT.

This clonotype was picked up many times. V is TRBV5-1 and J is TRBJ1-5; D perhaps matches TRBD1 (5 bases). Trimming pared 7 bases from V and 4 bases from J, leaving 18 bases between. Germline V gene sequence: CDR1 SGHRS, CDR2 YFSETQ. CDR3 length: 15 amino acids. CDR3 in amino acids: CASPRSQDKNQPQHF. The DNA of the CDR3 is TGCGCCAGCCCCCGGTCCCAGGACAAGAATCAGCCCCAGCATTTT.

This clonotype was counted ten times or more. The chain carries TRBV11-2 and TRBJ1-6; D may be TRBD1 (6 bases). Trimming removed 5 bases at V and 8 bases at J, with 31 bases between. Germline assignment: CDR1 SGHAT and CDR2 FQNNGV. The CDR3 consists of 20 residues. The CDR3 nucleotides are TGTGCCAGCAGCCCTACCTACCGGACAGCAAGGGGCCTATTCGATTCACCCCTCCACTTT. It encodes CASSPTYRTARGLFDSPLHF.

V usage is TRBV12-5 and J usage is TRBJ1-4, with TRBD1 as a possible D gene (5 bases). The germline V gene has CDR1 LGHNT and CDR2 FRNRAP. The CDR3 contains 15 residues. The ends were cut back, 6 bases at V and 7 bases at J, with 18 bases in the middle. The CDR3 loop reads CASGTFPGPGEKLFF. The CDR3 nucleotides are TGTGCTAGTGGAACATTTCCAGGGCCGGGTGAAAAACTGTTTTTT.

The rearrangement joins TRBV7-9 to TRBJ2-7; D uncertain. The germline V and J ends were trimmed by 2 bases and 2 bases, with 4 bases remaining between them. The CDR3 has 12 residues. The germline V gene encodes CDR1 SEHNR and CDR2 FQNEAQ (reference sequence). The CDR3 sequence: CASSLKPYEQYF. The CDR3 DNA reads TGTGCCAGCAGCTTAAAACCCTACGAGCAGTACTTC.

This clonotype was counted only a few times. The chain has TRBV29-1 and TRBJ2-2; TRBD1 agrees at 11 bases. This CDR3 has 15 residues. Trimming at V came to 6 bases and at J to 6 bases, leaving 9 bases not matched to a gene. Per the germline V gene, CDR1 is SQVTM and CDR2 is ANQGSEA. The CDR3: CSVSGQGVVAGELFF. The DNA of the CDR3 is TGCAGCGTATCGGGACAGGGGGTTGTCGCCGGGGAGCTGTTTTTT.

V and J are TRBV12-3 or TRBV12-4 and TRBJ2-7, with 7 bases that match TRBD1. CDR3 length: 15 residues. Unmatched junction bases numbered 13, after V lost 5 bases and J lost 6 bases. CDR3 DNA: TGTGCCAGCAGTCCCTCGACAGGGCCCCCCCCCGAGCAGTACTTC. Translating gives CASSPSTGPPPEQYF.

This clonotype has just a few counts. The chain joins TRBV30 to TRBJ1-5, with 9 bases fitting TRBD1. The germline V gene encodes CDR1 GTSNPN and CDR2 SVGIG (reference sequence). This CDR3 has 13 residues. V shed 7 bases, J shed 2 bases, and the junction held 3 bases outside the gene matches. CDR3 sequence reads: CALRTGGNQPQHF. DNA of the CDR3: TGTGCCTTACGGACAGGGGGCAATCAGCCCCAGCATTTT. Combining the CDR3 with reference TRBV30 and TRBJ1-5 gives the whole variable domain SQTIHQWPATLVQPVGSPLSLECTVEGTSNPNLYWYRQAAGRGLQLLFYSVGIGQISSEVPQNLSASRPQDRQFILSSKKLLLSDSGFYLCALRTGGNQPQHFGDGTRLSIL.

This clonotype was counted ten times or more. V and J are TRBV19 and TRBJ1-3; maybe TRBD1 (5 bases). Germline lookup yields CDR1 LNHDA and CDR2 SQIVND (reference sequence). V lost 2 bases and J lost 0, with 11 bases in between. The CDR3 contains 16 residues. CDR3 sequence reads: CASSISRDFSGNTIYF. DNA for the CDR3: TGTGCCAGTAGTATATCCAGGGACTTCTCTGGAAACACCATATATTTT.

This clonotype was counted at least ten times. CDR3 amino acids: CAWRGAAISYNEQFF. CDR3 DNA sequence: TGTGCCTGGAGGGGGGCGGCCATATCCTACAATGAGCAGTTCTTC. The rearrangement uses TRBV30 and TRBJ2-1, with D possibly TRBD1 on 6 matching bases. This CDR3 contains 15 residues. Trimming shortened V by 3 bases and J by 1 base, and 13 bases separated the two germline ends. The germline CDR1 and CDR2 sequences are GTSNPN and SVGIG (reference sequence).

This clonotype has at least ten counts. V is TRBV4-2 and J is TRBJ1-1; D is possibly TRBD1 (5 bases). The V gene lost 2 bases and the J gene lost 1 base, with 17 bases spanning the gap. Looked up from germline, CDR1 is LGHNA and CDR2 is YNFKEQ. The length of the CDR3 is 17 residues. In nucleotides, the CDR3 is TGTGCCAGCAGCCAATCACTACAGGAAGTTGGGAACACTGAAGCTTTCTTT. It yields the protein CASSQSLQEVGNTEAFF.

This clonotype came up many times. V is TRBV12-3 or TRBV12-4 and J is TRBJ2-7; 13 bases are shared with TRBD2. This CDR3 is 15 amino acids long. Trimming cost V 7 bases and J 3 bases; bases outside gene matches: 6. CDR3 coding DNA: TGTGCCAGCACCGCGGGACTAGCGGGGCTCTACGAGCAGTACTTC. It codes for CASTAGLAGLYEQYF.

Worth noting for this clonotype: This may be a read error: a much more frequent sequence differs by one nucleotide. The CDR3 spells CASPHSGELFF. The CDR3 DNA reads TGTGCCTCTCCTCATTCCGGGGAGCTGTTTTTT. The rearrangement uses TRBV30 and TRBJ2-2; D unresolved. The CDR3 consists of 11 residues. V gave up 7 bases and J gave up 6 bases, with 9 bases separating them. Germline CDR1 and CDR2: GTSNPN and SVGIG (reference sequence).

This clonotype was seen at least ten times. The V call is TRBV19, the J call TRBJ2-5, with a possible D match to TRBD2 (6 bases). Trimming stripped 1 base from V and 5 bases from J, with 14 bases between. Looked up from germline, CDR1 is LNHDA and CDR2 is SQIVND (reference sequence). This CDR3 region has 15 residues. This chain's CDR3 is CASSIGGAGRETQYF. CDR3 nucleotide sequence: TGTGCCAGTAGTATAGGAGGGGCGGGAAGGGAGACCCAGTACTTC.

About this clonotype: Since no conserved phenylalanine or tryptophan closes the CDR3, a read error is the likely cause. The CDR3 here is CASSRGYGTANTEAFL. CDR3 DNA sequence: TGTGCCAGCAGTCGAGGGTACGGGACAGCGAACACTGAAGCTTTCCTT. This chain uses TRBV27 with TRBJ1-1; TRBD1 aligns across 7 bases. Germline lookup yields CDR1 MNHEY and CDR2 SMNVEV (reference sequence). The CDR3 extends over 16 amino acids. With V trimmed by 5 bases and J by 1 base, 10 bases remained unmatched.

This clonotype has at least ten counts. The V and J genes are TRBV30 and TRBJ2-4; possible D gene TRBD2, 6 bases. The V and J ends lost 4 bases and 0 bases respectively, with 22 bases between them. The CDR3 extends over 18 amino acids. Germline V lookup: CDR1 GTSNPN, CDR2 SVGIG (reference sequence). CDR3 in amino acids: CAWIPKGRTGLAKNIQYF. CDR3 DNA sequence: TGTGCCTGGATCCCAAAAGGGAGGACGGGATTAGCCAAAAACATTCAGTACTTC.

This clonotype was detected only a few times. The chain joins TRBV4-1 to TRBJ2-7, with D hard to call. The CDR3 is 15 residues long. Deletions cut 2 bases from V and 5 bases from J, with 16 bases between. The germline CDR1 and CDR2 sequences are MGHRA and YSYEKL. For the CDR3, the DNA is TGCGCCAGCAGCCAACTGCCTAGTAGAAGTGACGAGCAGTACTTC. This gives the protein CASSQLPSRSDEQYF.

The chain couples TRBV20-1 to TRBJ2-5; perhaps TRBD2 as D (5 bases). CDR1 is DFQATT and CDR2 is SNEGSKA in the germline V gene (reference sequence). Trimming took off 3 bases at V and 2 bases at J, with 13 bases between the two ends. The CDR3 is made up of 14 amino acids. CDR3: CSARAGEVQETQYF. The CDR3 DNA reads as TGCAGTGCTAGGGCCGGGGAAGTGCAAGAGACCCAGTACTTC.

This clonotype was counted many times. This sequence joins TRBV2 and TRBJ1-1; maybe TRBD1 (5 bases). CDR3 length: 17 amino acids. Germline values: CDR1 SNHLY, CDR2 FYNNEI. V shed 1 base and J shed 1 base, with 16 bases lying between them. As DNA, the CDR3 is TGTGCCAGCAGTGAAGAAGGACCGAGGGACGAGAACACTGAAGCTTTCTTT. Amino acid sequence: CASSEEGPRDENTEAFF.

The table lists this clonotype with a few counts. The rearrangement uses TRBV2 and TRBJ2-1; 8 positions match TRBD2. CDR3 length equals 13 residues. Per germline, CDR1 SNHLY and CDR2 FYNNEI. The V gene end was trimmed by 9 bases and the J gene end by 8 bases; junction bases not matched to a gene: 9. The DNA for the CDR3 is TGTGCCAGGAGACAGCGGGAGATCGATGAGCAGTTCTTC. It translates to CARRQREIDEQFF.

This clonotype came up many times. This rearrangement joins TRBV27 to TRBJ2-1; D is perhaps TRBD1 or TRBD2 (5 bases each). Trimming took 1 base from V and 8 from J, leaving 9 bases between them. CDR3 length equals 13 residues. The V gene's germline CDR1 is MNHEY and CDR2 SMNVEV (reference sequence). The CDR3 region is CASSLYGGHEQFF. In DNA form, the CDR3 reads TGTGCCAGCAGTTTATATGGGGGACATGAGCAGTTCTTC.